These 18 T cell receptor beta chains originate from one sample sequenced in a study of identical twins. One entry per CDR3 protein results from TCRdb running MiXCR on the 5' RACE reads. The sample consists of about 490,000 distinct CDR3 sequences, around 15% of them appearing once. These records were also assigned to another study, of yellow fever vaccine responses in identical twins.

The sequenced material came from CD4+ T cells sorted from blood. The receptors shown here come from a young woman in good health.

The chain combines TRBV29-1 with TRBJ1-1; no clear D gene. V shed 5 bases and J shed 0 bases, with 7 bases lying between them. The CDR3 contains 12 residues. CDR1 and CDR2 from the germline V gene are SQVTM and ANQGSEA. DNA of the CDR3: TGCAGCGTTCTGAGGGTGAACACTGAAGCTTTCTTT. This encodes CSVLRVNTEAFF.

This chain links TRBV2 with TRBJ2-1; a possible D gene is TRBD1 (5 bases). Germline V gene data show CDR1 as SNHLY and CDR2 as FYNNEI. CDR3 length equals 14 residues. Deletions cut 6 bases from V and 6 bases from J, with 15 bases between. The CDR3 loop is CASSSRGLSNEQFF. The CDR3 region has the DNA TGTGCCAGCAGCTCTAGGGGCTTGAGCAATGAGCAGTTCTTC.

This clonotype was recorded a few times. CDR3 protein: CASSWTSGTQETQYF. CDR3 sequence (DNA): TGTGCCAGCAGTTGGACTAGCGGGACCCAAGAGACCCAGTACTTC. The rearrangement links TRBV3-1 to TRBJ2-5; TRBD2 aligns across 12 bases. Per the germline V gene, CDR1 is LGHDT and CDR2 is YNNKEL (reference sequence). V shed 6 bases, J shed 1 base, and the junction held 3 bases outside the gene matches. The CDR3 has 15 amino acids.

This chain links TRBV15 with TRBJ1-5; no firm D call. CDR3 size: 12 residues. Trimming left V 1 base short and J 3 bases short, with 1 base between. Germline values: CDR1 LNHNV, CDR2 YYDKDF (reference sequence). The CDR3 region has the DNA TGTGCCACCAGCAGAGCCAATCAGCCCCAGCATTTT. It translates to CATSRANQPQHF.

This clonotype was counted at least ten times. The rearrangement joins TRBV29-1 to TRBJ1-1, with unresolved D. This CDR3 comprises 12 residues. V was shortened by 3 bases and J by 0 bases, with 5 bases between the two germline ends. The germline CDR1 and CDR2 sequences are SQVTM and ANQGSEA. CDR3 protein: CSVDPVNTEAFF. CDR3 coding DNA: TGCAGCGTTGACCCAGTGAACACTGAAGCTTTCTTT.

Turning to this clonotype: One base away lies a much larger clone, so this may be a sequencing read error. The V gene is TRBV20-1, the J gene TRBJ1-1; D is unresolved. This CDR3 has 11 amino acids. V lost 0 bases and J lost 3, with 2 bases in between. Germline CDR1 is DFQATT and CDR2 is SNEGSKA (reference sequence). The CDR3 protein is CSAREYTEAFF. CDR3 nucleotides: TGCAGTGCTAGAGAGTACACTGAAGCTTTCTTT.

V and J are TRBV5-5 and TRBJ1-1; D might be TRBD1 (5 bases). This CDR3 region has 11 residues. Germline CDR1 reads SGHKS; CDR2 reads YYEKEE (reference sequence). V was trimmed by 0 bases and J by 11 bases, leaving 8 bases between them. CDR3 DNA: TGTGCCAGCAGCTTGGGAGGGGATGCTTTCTTT. Amino acid sequence: CASSLGGDAFF.

This clonotype was observed a few times. The V and J genes are TRBV28 and TRBJ2-1; maybe TRBD2 (5 bases). The CDR3 is 14 residues long. From germline, CDR1 is MDHEN and CDR2 SYDVKM. V was pared by 5 bases and J by 5 bases, with 13 bases between. The CDR3 DNA reads TGTGCCAGCAGTCCCTTCGGGGTCGACAATGAGCAGTTCTTC. The encoded protein is CASSPFGVDNEQFF.

This chain links TRBV3-1 with TRBJ2-7; no reliable D call. Trimming pared 4 bases from V and 2 bases from J, leaving 12 bases between. This CDR3 comprises 14 residues. The germline CDR1 and CDR2 sequences are LGHDT and YNNKEL (reference sequence). CDR3 residues: CASSLRAKTYEQYF. DNA of the CDR3: TGTGCCAGCAGCCTCCGGGCCAAGACCTACGAGCAGTACTTC.

V is TRBV7-9 and J is TRBJ1-2; a possible D gene is TRBD1 (6 bases). V was pared by 6 bases and J by 2 bases, with 10 bases between. Germline CDR1 SEHNR, CDR2 FQNEAQ (reference sequence). The CDR3 contains 13 residues. CDR3 residues: CASSHTGNYGYTF. The CDR3 bases are TGTGCCAGCAGTCACACAGGGAACTATGGCTACACCTTC.

This clonotype was seen a few times. V is TRBV3-1 and J is TRBJ1-2, with D possibly being TRBD1 (5 bases). This CDR3 is 15 amino acids long. Germline CDR1 reads LGHDT; CDR2 reads YNNKEL (reference sequence). Trimming stripped 3 bases from V and 4 bases from J, with 15 bases between. The CDR3 coding sequence is TGTGCCAGCAGCCATACGAAGGAGGGGACCTATGGCTACACCTTC. It is translated as CASSHTKEGTYGYTF.

This clonotype was observed a handful of times. The chain recombines TRBV7-8 with TRBJ2-1; 8 bases are shared with TRBD2. With V trimmed by 0 bases and J by 8 bases, 6 bases remained unmatched. This CDR3 is 15 amino acids long. Germline lookup yields CDR1 SGHVS and CDR2 FQNEAQ. The CDR3 is CASSLAPGGPDEQFF. The CDR3 nucleotides read TGTGCCAGCAGCTTAGCTCCGGGGGGGCCTGATGAGCAGTTCTTC. The full variable domain, with the rest looked up from reference TRBV7-8 and TRBJ2-1, is GAGVSQSPRYKVAKRGQDVALRCDPISGHVSLFWYQQALGQGPEFLTYFQNEAQLDKSGLPSDRFFAERPEGSVSTLKIQRTQQEDSAVYLCASSLAPGGPDEQFFGPGTRLTVL.

This chain joins TRBV6-1 and TRBJ1-6; the match to TRBD1 covers 9 bases. V lost 10 bases and J lost 8; bases outside the gene matches: 9. The CDR3 spans 14 residues. Germline values: CDR1 MNHNS, CDR2 SASEGT. The DNA for the CDR3 is TGTGCCACAAATAGGGGACAGGGTGATTCACCCCTCCACTTT. Translating it yields CATNRGQGDSPLHF.

The chain recombines TRBV5-6 with TRBJ2-7; 9 positions agree with TRBD1. The CDR3 runs to 16 residues. Looked up from germline, CDR1 is SGHDT and CDR2 is YYEEEE. Germline trimming cut 4 bases from V and 3 bases from J; bases unmatched to any gene: 11. The CDR3 region is CASSKGTGSPIYEQYF. In nucleotides, the CDR3 is TGTGCCAGCAGCAAGGGGACAGGGTCCCCTATCTACGAGCAGTACTTC.

The rearrangement uses TRBV29-1 and TRBJ2-1; tentatively, D is TRBD1 (5 bases). V was clipped by 4 bases and J by 0 bases, with 10 bases between them. The CDR3 totals 14 residues. CDR1 and CDR2 (germline): SQVTM, ANQGSEA. CDR3 DNA sequence: TGCAGCGTTGTTAGTGACAGCTCCTACAATGAGCAGTTCTTC. Translated, it gives CSVVSDSSYNEQFF.

This clonotype was seen many times. The V and J genes are TRBV5-5 and TRBJ1-2, with no clear D. Germline loops: CDR1 SGHKS, CDR2 YYEKEE (reference sequence). V was trimmed by 0 bases and J by 4 bases, leaving 13 bases between them. The CDR3 is 15 amino acids. The CDR3 DNA follows: TGTGCCAGCAGCTTGGATGGTTCGTCGGCCTATGGCTACACCTTC. The encoded protein is CASSLDGSSAYGYTF.

This clonotype was picked up a small number of times. The chain is built from TRBV5-4 and TRBJ2-2; the match to TRBD2 covers 9 bases. The J segment lost 5 bases and the V segment lost 6 bases, leaving 14 bases of the junction unmatched. The CDR3 length is 17 residues. Germline assignment: CDR1 SGHNT and CDR2 YYREEE (reference sequence). CDR3 protein: CASNPRGGGGSTGELFF. The DNA of the CDR3 is TGTGCCAGCAACCCCCGAGGCGGGGGGGGATCTACCGGGGAGCTGTTTTTT.

This clonotype showed up just a few times. The chain links TRBV4-1 to TRBJ2-2, with D tentatively TRBD1 (5 bases). The CDR3 runs 17 residues. V was clipped by 2 bases and J by 1 base, with 14 bases between them. Looked up from germline, CDR1 is MGHRA and CDR2 is YSYEKL. The CDR3 is CASSQLGVMRNTGELFF. The CDR3 DNA sequence: TGCGCCAGCAGCCAACTAGGGGTTATGAGGAACACCGGGGAGCTGTTTTTT.